Below are 6 T cell receptor beta chains sequenced from a single sample in a study of identical twins. TCRdb independently ran MiXCR on the 5' RACE reads; one entry per CDR3 protein. The repertoire holds about 250,000 distinct CDR3 sequences, with approximately 8% as singletons. These records were also assigned to another study, of yellow fever vaccine responses in identical twins.

What was sequenced was CD8+ T cells sorted from blood. These receptors came from a woman between 18 and 29 years old in good health.

There are many counts of this clonotype. This chain links TRBV12-3 or TRBV12-4 with TRBJ2-3, with 7 bases that match TRBD2. This CDR3 has 17 amino acids. Trimming took 3 bases from V and 0 from J; bases not matched to a gene: 9. This CDR3 reads CASSFPAGETSTDTQYF. The CDR3 DNA reads TGTGCCAGCAGTTTTCCCGCGGGGGAGACTAGCACAGATACGCAGTATTTT.

J is TRBJ2-1 and V is TRBV12-3 or TRBV12-4, with TRBD1 matching 11 bases. The J segment lost 8 bases and the V segment lost 6 bases, leaving 12 bases of the junction unmatched. The CDR3 length is 16 residues. The CDR3 here is CASSRGQGALIYEQFF. CDR3 sequence (DNA): TGTGCCAGCAGCCGCGGACAGGGGGCGTTGATCTATGAGCAGTTCTTC.

This clonotype was detected a few times. The chain uses TRBV6-5 and TRBJ1-1, with D maybe TRBD1 (5 bases). Germline V gene data show CDR1 as MNHEY and CDR2 as SVGAGI. The CDR3 spans 13 residues. The V and J ends lost 2 bases and 7 bases respectively, with 11 bases between them. CDR3 sequence (DNA): TGTGCCAGCAGTTACGGGACGGGGGTTGAAGCTTTCTTT. This encodes CASSYGTGVEAFF.

This rearrangement joins TRBV7-8 to TRBJ2-2, with 8 nucleotides matching TRBD1. The CDR3 is 16 amino acids. The V and J ends lost 2 bases and 5 bases, in that order; junction bases with no gene match: 7. CDR1 is SGHVS, CDR2 FQNEAQ, per germline. CDR3 loop: CASSLKRQGWTGELFF. The CDR3, as DNA: TGTGCCAGCAGCTTAAAAAGACAGGGGTGGACCGGGGAGCTGTTTTTT.

This clonotype was detected many times. The chain carries TRBV20-1 and TRBJ2-4; no reliable D call. Looked up from germline, CDR1 is DFQATT and CDR2 is SNEGSKA (reference sequence). V shed 3 bases and J shed 0 bases, with 3 bases lying between them. This CDR3 is built from 12 residues. CDR3 in amino acids: CSARVAKNIQYF. CDR3 in DNA: TGCAGTGCTAGGGTAGCCAAAAACATTCAGTACTTC.

This clonotype was detected many times. CDR3 amino acids: CASSHRLAGGSMNTGELFF. DNA of the CDR3: TGTGCCAGCAGCCACCGACTAGCGGGAGGGTCCATGAACACCGGGGAGCTGTTTTTT. The J gene is TRBJ2-2, the V gene TRBV3-1; 14 nucleotides agree with TRBD2. The CDR3 is made up of 19 amino acids. J was trimmed by 1 base and V by 3 bases; bases with no gene match: 7. In germline, CDR1 is LGHDT, CDR2 YNNKEL (reference sequence).